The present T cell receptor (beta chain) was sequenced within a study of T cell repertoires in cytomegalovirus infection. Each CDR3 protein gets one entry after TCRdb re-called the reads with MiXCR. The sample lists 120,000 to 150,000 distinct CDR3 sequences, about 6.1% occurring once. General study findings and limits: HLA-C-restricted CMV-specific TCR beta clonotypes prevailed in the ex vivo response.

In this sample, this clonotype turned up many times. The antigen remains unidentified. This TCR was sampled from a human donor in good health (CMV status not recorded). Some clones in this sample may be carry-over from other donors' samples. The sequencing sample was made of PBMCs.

DNA of the CDR3: TGCAGCGTTGCCCGACAGAACACTGAAGCTTTCTTT. Translation: CSVARQNTEAFF. The rearrangement links TRBV29-1 to TRBJ1-1; D ambiguous. Germline lookup yields CDR1 SQVTM and CDR2 ANQGSEA. The CDR3 is 12 amino acids. The V and J ends lost 4 bases and 1 base respectively, with 7 bases between them.